A single sample is the source of the 11 T cell receptor beta chains below, sequenced in a study of cytomegalovirus exposure and HLA in healthy donors. Generated by immunoSEQ multiplex PCR, the TCRdb table keeps only in-frame clones and is missing some. Of around 220,000 clones in the sample, 80% to 90% were seen once. Sequencing was done on a sample of PBMCs. The receptors stem from a woman aged 18-30 years in good health and CMV-seronegative.

The chain joins TRBV28 to TRBJ2-3; TRBD2 agrees at 7 bases. The CDR3 totals 15 residues. Trimming took 5 bases from V and 3 from J; bases not matched to a gene: 8. The germline CDR1 and CDR2 sequences are MDHEN and SYDVKM. As DNA, the CDR3 is TGTGCCAGCAGTCAAAGCGGGACCCCTACAGATACGCAGTATTTT. It specifies CASSQSGTPTDTQYF.

The chain has TRBV11-2 and TRBJ2-1; 10 bases are shared with TRBD2. With 0 bases clipped from V and 5 bases from J, the junction kept 4 bases outside the gene matches. The length of the CDR3 is 16 residues. CDR1 and CDR2 from the germline V gene are SGHAT and FQNNGV. DNA for the CDR3: TGTGCCAGCAGCTTAGAGGGGGGACTAGCGAACAATGAGCAGTTCTTC. It encodes CASSLEGGLANNEQFF.

V gene TRBV4-1 combines with J gene TRBJ1-3; D unclear. The CDR3 spans 17 residues. Trimming left V 1 base short and J 0 bases short, with 13 bases between. Germline V gives CDR1 MGHRA, CDR2 YSYEKL. The DNA for the CDR3 is TGCGCCAGCAGCCAAGGTCCGGGGTCTTACTCTGGAAACACCATATATTTT. Amino acid sequence: CASSQGPGSYSGNTIYF.

In DNA, the CDR3 is TGTGCCACCAGCAGAGGACAGGGGGGTTTCGCCGGGGAGCTGTTTTTT. Translation: CATSRGQGGFAGELFF. The chain links TRBV15 to TRBJ2-2; 9 nucleotides line up with TRBD1. CDR1 is LNHNV, CDR2 YYDKDF, per germline (reference sequence). The V segment lost 1 base and the J segment 6 bases; nucleotides outside the gene matches: 6. The CDR3 covers 16 residues.

The chain combines TRBV28 with TRBJ1-5; 7 bases align to TRBD1. The germline CDR1 and CDR2 sequences are MDHEN and SYDVKM. This CDR3 spans 18 amino acids. Unmatched junction bases numbered 15, after V lost 7 bases and J lost 0 bases. The CDR3 nucleotides are TGTGCCAGCACCCCAGCCTGGGGACAGATTCATAGCAATCAGCCCCAGCATTTT. It yields the protein CASTPAWGQIHSNQPQHF.

The chain links TRBV7-2 to TRBJ2-3; D perhaps matches TRBD1 (7 bases). Trimming shortened V by 3 bases and J by 11 bases, and 18 bases separated the two germline ends. The CDR3 is made up of 14 amino acids. The germline gives CDR1 SGHTA, CDR2 FQGNSA. In DNA form, the CDR3 reads TGTGCCAGCAGCTTGGACTCGAGGCAGGGGGGGCAGTATTTT. Amino acid sequence: CASSLDSRQGGQYF.

The chain employs TRBV27 and TRBJ1-1; tentative D call: TRBD1 (6 bases). Germline V CDR1 and CDR2: MNHEY, SMNVEV (reference sequence). This CDR3 contains 15 residues. Trimming took off 6 bases at V and 1 base at J, with 15 bases between the two ends. CDR3 nucleotide sequence: TGTGCCAGCAGGGATGGGGGCCCCCCGAACACTGAAGCTTTCTTT. Its translation is CASRDGGPPNTEAFF.

The chain employs TRBV4-1 and TRBJ1-1; a weak D match, TRBD1 (6 bases). Germline V gene sequence: CDR1 MGHRA, CDR2 YSYEKL. CDR3 length: 20 residues. The V and J ends lost 2 bases and 2 bases respectively, with 27 bases between them. CDR3 in amino acids: CASSQRPPGVKVIINTEAFF. CDR3 nucleotide sequence: TGCGCCAGCAGCCAACGCCCCCCAGGGGTTAAGGTAATCATAAACACTGAAGCTTTCTTT.

In this sample, this clone turned up once. The V call is TRBV4-1, the J call TRBJ1-5; D is undetermined. Germline lookup yields CDR1 MGHRA and CDR2 YSYEKL. Trimming took 2 bases from V and 0 from J, leaving 8 bases between them. The CDR3 totals 15 residues. This CDR3 reads CASSQREFSNQPQHF. CDR3 coding DNA: TGCGCCAGCAGCCAAAGGGAGTTTAGCAATCAGCCCCAGCATTTT.

This chain uses TRBV5-1 with TRBJ2-4; TRBD1 is a possible D gene (5 bases). CDR1 and CDR2 from the germline V gene are SGHRS and YFSETQ. This CDR3 spans 16 amino acids. V lost 4 bases, J lost 2 bases, and 16 bases lay in between. DNA of the CDR3: TGCGCCAGCAGCCTTACGGAGTGGGGCACCAAAAACATTCAGTACTTC. It translates to CASSLTEWGTKNIQYF. Variable domain in full (rest from reference TRBV5-1 and TRBJ2-4): KAGVTQTPRYLIKTRGQQVTLSCSPISGHRSVSWYQQTPGQGLQFLFEYFSETQRNKGNFPGRFSGRQFSNSRSEMNVSTLELGDSALYLCASSLTEWGTKNIQYFGAGTRLSVL.

This clone has just one count. The chain has TRBV7-2 and TRBJ2-5; D perhaps matches TRBD1 (5 bases). Between the trimmed V and J ends, which lost 4 bases and 1 base, there was a span of 10 bases. Germline values: CDR1 SGHTA, CDR2 FQGNSA. This CDR3 contains 14 residues. The CDR3: CASSSRTLQETQYF. In DNA, the CDR3 is TGTGCCAGCAGCTCCCGGACACTCCAAGAGACCCAGTACTTC.